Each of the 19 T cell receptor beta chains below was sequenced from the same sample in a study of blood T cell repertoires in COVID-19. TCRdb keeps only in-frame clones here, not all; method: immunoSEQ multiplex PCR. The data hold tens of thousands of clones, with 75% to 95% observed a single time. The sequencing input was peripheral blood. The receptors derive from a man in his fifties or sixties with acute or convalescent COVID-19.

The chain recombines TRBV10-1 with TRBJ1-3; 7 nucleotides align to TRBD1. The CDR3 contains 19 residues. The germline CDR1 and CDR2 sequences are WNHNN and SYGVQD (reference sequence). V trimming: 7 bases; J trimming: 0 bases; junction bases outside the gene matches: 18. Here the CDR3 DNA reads TGCGCCAGCAAGCGCCGGGACAGTGAAAAACCCAGCTCTGGAAACACCATATATTTT. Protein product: CASKRRDSEKPSSGNTIYF.

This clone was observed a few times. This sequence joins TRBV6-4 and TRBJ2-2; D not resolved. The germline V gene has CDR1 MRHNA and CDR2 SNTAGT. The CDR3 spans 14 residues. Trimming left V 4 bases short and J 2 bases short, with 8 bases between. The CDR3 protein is CASSVGTNTGELFF. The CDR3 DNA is TGTGCCAGCAGTGTGGGCACAAACACCGGGGAGCTGTTTTTT.

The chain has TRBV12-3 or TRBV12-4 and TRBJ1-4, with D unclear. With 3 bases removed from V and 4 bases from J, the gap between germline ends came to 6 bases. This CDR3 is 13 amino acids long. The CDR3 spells CASSFVSNEKLFF. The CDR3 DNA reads TGTGCCAGCAGTTTCGTCAGTAATGAAAAACTGTTTTTT.

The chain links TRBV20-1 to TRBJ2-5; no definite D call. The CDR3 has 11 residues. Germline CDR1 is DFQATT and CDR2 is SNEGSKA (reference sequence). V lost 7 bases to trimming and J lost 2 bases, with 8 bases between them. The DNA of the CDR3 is TGCAGTGTTTCCCCTCAAGAGACCCAGTACTTC. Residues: CSVSPQETQYF.

The CDR3 DNA follows: TGTGCCAGCAGTTTTGGCCACGCTTCCAAAAACATTCAGTACTTC. Translating it yields CASSFGHASKNIQYF. The chain links TRBV28 to TRBJ2-4; no definite D call. CDR1 and CDR2 from the germline V gene are MDHEN and SYDVKM. The V end was cut by 3 bases, the J end by 2 bases, with 11 bases between. This CDR3 comprises 15 residues.

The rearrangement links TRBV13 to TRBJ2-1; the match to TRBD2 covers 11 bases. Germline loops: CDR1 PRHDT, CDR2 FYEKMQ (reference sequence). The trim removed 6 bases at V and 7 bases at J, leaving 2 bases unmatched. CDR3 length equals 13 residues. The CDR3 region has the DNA TGTGCCAGCAGACGGACTAGCGGGAATGAGCAGTTCTTC. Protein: CASRRTSGNEQFF. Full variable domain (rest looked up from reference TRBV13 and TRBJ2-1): AAGVIQSPRHLIKEKRETATLKCYPIPRHDTVYWYQQGPGQDPQFLISFYEKMQSDKGSIPDRFSAQQFSDYHSELNMSSLELGDSALYFCASRRTSGNEQFFGPGTRLTVL.

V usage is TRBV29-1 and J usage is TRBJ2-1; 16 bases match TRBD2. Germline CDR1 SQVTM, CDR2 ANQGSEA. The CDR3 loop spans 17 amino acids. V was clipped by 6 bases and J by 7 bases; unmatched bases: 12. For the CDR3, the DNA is TGCAGCGTAAGAGGGACTAGCGGGAGGGAAGTAGGAAATGAGCAGTTCTTC. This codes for CSVRGTSGREVGNEQFF.

CDR3 DNA: TGTGCCAGCAGCCGGACCGGACAGACCCTTGAAGCTTTCTTT. Translation: CASSRTGQTLEAFF. The chain has TRBV4-2 and TRBJ1-1; tentative D call: TRBD1 (6 bases). CDR1 and CDR2 (germline): LGHNA, YNFKEQ. CDR3 length: 14 residues. Between the trimmed V and J ends, which lost 4 bases and 7 bases, there was a span of 16 bases.

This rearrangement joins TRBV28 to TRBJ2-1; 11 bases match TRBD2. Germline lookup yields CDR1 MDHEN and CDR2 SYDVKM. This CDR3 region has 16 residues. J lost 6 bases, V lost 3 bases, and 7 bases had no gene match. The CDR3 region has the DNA TGTGCCAGCAGTTTCTCTAGCGGGAGGATCTCCAATGAGCAGTTCTTC. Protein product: CASSFSSGRISNEQFF.

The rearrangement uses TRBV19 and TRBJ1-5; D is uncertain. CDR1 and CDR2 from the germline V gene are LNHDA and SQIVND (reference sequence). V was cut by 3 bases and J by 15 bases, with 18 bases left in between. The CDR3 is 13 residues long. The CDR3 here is CASSISGSALAHF. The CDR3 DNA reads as TGTGCCAGTAGTATTTCGGGCTCCGCGCTAGCGCATTTT. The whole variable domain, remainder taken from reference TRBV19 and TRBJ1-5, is DGGITQSPKYLFRKEGQNVTLSCEQNLNHDAMYWYRQDPGQGLRLIYYSQIVNDFQKGDIAEGYSVSREKKESFPLTVTSAQKNPTAFYLCASSISGSALAHFGDGTRLSIL.

The CDR3 spells CASSSLAGPAYEQYF. In nucleotides, the CDR3 is TGTGCCAGCAGCTCTCTCGCGGGGCCAGCCTACGAGCAGTACTTC. V gene TRBV7-8 combines with J gene TRBJ2-7; D perhaps matches TRBD2 (6 bases). The CDR3 runs to 15 residues. With 4 bases removed from V and 2 bases from J, the gap between germline ends came to 15 bases. Germline assignment: CDR1 SGHVS and CDR2 FQNEAQ.

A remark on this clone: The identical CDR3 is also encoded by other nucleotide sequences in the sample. Written as DNA, the CDR3 is TGTGCCAGCAGCTTACCGACAGGGGGGAGGGAAAAACTGTTTTTT. Its translation is CASSLPTGGREKLFF. The chain joins TRBV7-2 to TRBJ1-4; 9 positions agree with TRBD1. V was clipped by 2 bases and J by 8 bases; unmatched bases: 6. This CDR3 is built from 15 residues. The germline V gene has CDR1 SGHTA and CDR2 FQGNSA.

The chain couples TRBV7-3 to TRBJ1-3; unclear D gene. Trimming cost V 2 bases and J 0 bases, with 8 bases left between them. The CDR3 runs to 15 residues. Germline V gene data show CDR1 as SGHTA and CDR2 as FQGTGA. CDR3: CASSLGQFSGNTIYF. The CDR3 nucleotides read TGTGCCAGCAGCTTAGGGCAGTTCTCTGGAAACACCATATATTTT.

In nucleotides, the CDR3 is TGTGCCAGCAGCTCCGGGACAGGTACTGCGGGGGCCAACGTCCTGACTTTC. It yields the protein CASSSGTGTAGANVLTF. The V and J genes are TRBV5-4 and TRBJ2-6; 8 nucleotides line up with TRBD1. Trimming took 3 bases from V and 4 from J; bases not matched to a gene: 9. The CDR3 contains 17 residues. From germline, CDR1 is SGHNT and CDR2 YYREEE (reference sequence).

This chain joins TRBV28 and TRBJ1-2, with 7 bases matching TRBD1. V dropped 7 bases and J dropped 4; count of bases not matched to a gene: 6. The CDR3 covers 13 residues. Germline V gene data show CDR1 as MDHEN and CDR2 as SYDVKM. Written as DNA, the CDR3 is TGTGCCAGCAACGCGCCAGGGGGCTATGGCTACACCTTC. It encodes CASNAPGGYGYTF.

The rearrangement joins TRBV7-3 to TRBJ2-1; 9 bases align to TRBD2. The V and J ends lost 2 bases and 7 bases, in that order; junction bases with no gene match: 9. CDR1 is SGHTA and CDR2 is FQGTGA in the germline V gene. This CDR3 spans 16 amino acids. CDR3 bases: TGTGCCAGCAGCTTATCGGGCGGGAGGGCTAGAAATGAGCAGTTCTTC. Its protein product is CASSLSGGRARNEQFF.

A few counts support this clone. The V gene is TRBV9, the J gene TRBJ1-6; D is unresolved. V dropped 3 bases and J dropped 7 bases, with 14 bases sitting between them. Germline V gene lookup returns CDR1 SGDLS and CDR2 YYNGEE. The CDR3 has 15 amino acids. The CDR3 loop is CASSAGPEGNSPLHF. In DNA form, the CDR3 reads TGTGCCAGCAGCGCCGGTCCGGAGGGAAATTCACCCCTCCACTTT.

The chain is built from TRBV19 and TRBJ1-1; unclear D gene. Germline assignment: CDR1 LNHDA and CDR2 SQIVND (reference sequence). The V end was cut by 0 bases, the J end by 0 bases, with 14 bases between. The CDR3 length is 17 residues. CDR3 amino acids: CASSIELGGSMNTEAFF. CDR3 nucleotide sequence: TGTGCCAGTAGTATAGAATTAGGAGGTTCCATGAACACTGAAGCTTTCTTT.

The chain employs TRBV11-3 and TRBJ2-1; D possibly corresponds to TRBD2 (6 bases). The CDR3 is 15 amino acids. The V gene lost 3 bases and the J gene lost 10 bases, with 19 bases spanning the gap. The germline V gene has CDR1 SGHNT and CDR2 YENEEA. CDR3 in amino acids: CASSFTGAVVWEQFF. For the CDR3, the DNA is TGTGCCAGCAGCTTTACGGGAGCGGTGGTATGGGAGCAGTTCTTC.